This T cell receptor (beta chain) comes out of a study of CD8 T cells in ankylosing spondylitis. Study results and caveats: The authors reported significant enrichment of disease-linked clones in matched ankylosing spondylitis synovial fluid. Made up of about eight highly homologous variants, a TCR beta motif appeared characteristic of ankylosing spondylitis blood.

Making use of molecular barcodes, quantitative 5'-RACE generated TCR beta libraries. TCRdb re-analysed the 5' RACE reads in MiXCR, keeping a single row per CDR3 protein. The table lists more than 600,000 distinct CDR3 sequences, 15% to 20% of them singletons. Germline V gives CDR1 GTSNPN, CDR2 SVGIG (reference sequence). CDR3 length: 14 residues. The V segment lost 1 base and the J segment 4 bases; nucleotides outside the gene matches: 2. This clonotype was detected many times. The antigen is not known. The clonotype was recovered from a male donor with ankylosing spondylitis. The chain employs TRBV30 and TRBJ1-2; TRBD1 matches 11 bases. The sequenced material came from blood, either unsorted or a sorted T cell fraction (not recorded which). The CDR3 sequence: CAWSGTGGFYGYTF. The CDR3 coding sequence is TGTGCCTGGAGTGGGACAGGGGGCTTCTATGGCTACACCTTC. The complete variable domain, with remaining parts taken from reference TRBV30 and TRBJ1-2, reads SQTIHQWPATLVQPVGSPLSLECTVEGTSNPNLYWYRQAAGRGLQLLFYSVGIGQISSEVPQNLSASRPQDRQFILSSKKLLLSDSGFYLCAWSGTGGFYGYTFGSGTRLTVV.